Below are 9 T cell receptor beta chains sequenced from a single sample in a study of T cell responses to AZD1222 COVID-19 vaccine. This table comes from immunoSEQ multiplex PCR, and its TCRdb copy is limited to in-frame clones, with some not included. This sample has under 150,000 clones, with over 90% found just once. Sequencing used peripheral blood, obtained on day 0 of AZD1222 vaccination. The receptors shown here come from an adult in good health.

The chain uses TRBV24-1 and TRBJ1-5; D is possibly TRBD1 (5 bases). Per germline, CDR1 KGHDR and CDR2 SFDVKD. This CDR3 is built from 13 residues. The ends were cut back, 7 bases at V and 6 bases at J, with 12 bases in the middle. CDR3 sequence (DNA): TGTGCCACCAGCCGGGGGGTGGGTCAGCCCCAGCATTTT. This sequence encodes CATSRGVGQPQHF.

CDR3 nucleotide sequence: TGTGCCAGCAGCGAGGACGGTAGCAATCAGCCCCAGCATTTT. It is translated as CASSEDGSNQPQHF. The chain recombines TRBV21-1 with TRBJ1-5. TRBV21-1 is classified as a pseudogene. This CDR3 contains 14 residues.

The chain joins TRBV11-2 to TRBJ2-2; D gene uncertain. Germline V gives CDR1 SGHAT, CDR2 FQNNGV. This CDR3 spans 13 amino acids. With 0 bases removed from V and 6 bases from J, the gap between germline ends came to 5 bases. The CDR3, as DNA: TGTGCCAGCAGCTTAGATGGACCCGGGGAGCTGTTTTTT. Translation gives CASSLDGPGELFF.

This clone was detected only once. The rearrangement uses TRBV5-5 and TRBJ1-3; D is uncertain. The ends were cut back, 3 bases at V and 1 base at J, with 8 bases in the middle. The CDR3 runs 14 residues. The germline gives CDR1 SGHKS, CDR2 YYEKEE (reference sequence). The CDR3 is CASSSRGSGNTIYF. CDR3 coding DNA: TGTGCCAGCAGCTCTCGGGGATCTGGAAACACCATATATTTT.

The chain is built from TRBV9 and TRBJ2-2; D is uncertain. Germline CDR1 reads SGDLS; CDR2 reads YYNGEE. This CDR3 comprises 16 residues. Between the trimmed V and J ends, which lost 0 bases and 2 bases, there was a span of 11 bases. The CDR3 region is CASSVVTPPNTGELFF. In nucleotides, the CDR3 is TGTGCCAGCAGCGTAGTGACTCCTCCTAACACCGGGGAGCTGTTTTTT.

This clone was observed once. The chain combines TRBV29-1 with TRBJ1-2; D is uncertain. The V and J ends lost 4 bases and 0 bases respectively, with 6 bases between them. This CDR3 has 12 residues. The germline gives CDR1 SQVTM, CDR2 ANQGSEA. The CDR3 sequence: CSVVTANYGYTF. CDR3 in DNA: TGCAGCGTTGTTACTGCTAACTATGGCTACACCTTC.

This clone was found a few times. The J gene is TRBJ2-7, the V gene TRBV5-1; D is ambiguous. The CDR3 is made up of 15 amino acids. V was trimmed by 0 bases and J by 5 bases, leaving 15 bases between them. Germline V gene sequence: CDR1 SGHRS, CDR2 YFSETQ. CDR3 protein: CASSLESAVGNEQYF. CDR3 coding DNA: TGCGCCAGCAGCTTGGAGAGCGCTGTTGGAAACGAGCAGTACTTC.

This clone was observed once. The chain uses TRBV5-6 and TRBJ1-5; D unclear. V lost 1 base and J lost 7, with 6 bases in between. The CDR3 has 12 residues. Germline loops: CDR1 SGHDT, CDR2 YYEEEE. The CDR3 region has the DNA TGTGCCAGCAGCTTGCCTGGACAGCCCCAGCATTTT. Its protein product is CASSLPGQPQHF.

The J gene is TRBJ1-2, the V gene TRBV4-2; 9 bases align to TRBD1. This CDR3 has 13 amino acids. The trim removed 9 bases at V and 6 bases at J, leaving 8 bases unmatched. CDR1 and CDR2 from the germline V gene are LGHNA and YNFKEQ. CDR3 nucleotides: TGTGCCAGTACAGGGGGCGAAATAAATGGCTACACCTTC. Translation: CASTGGEINGYTF.